These T cell receptor beta chains were read from a single sample in a study of cytomegalovirus exposure and HLA in healthy donors. Here immunoSEQ multiplex PCR was the method, and the copy in TCRdb shows in-frame clones only, minus some. The sample table sets out some 48,000 clones. Sequenced material: PBMCs. The receptors here all came from a man aged 35-49 years in good health and CMV-seropositive. Each CDR3 is given with its conserved first and last residue.

v_gene	j_gene	CDR3aa
TRBV2	TRBJ2-4	CASSVGLKNIQYF
TRBV28	TRBJ1-1	CASSKAGRGTEAFF
TRBV7-9	TRBJ1-6	CASSDPIERAPLHF
TRBV13	TRBJ1-3	CASSLSRGQVRNTIYF
TRBV30	TRBJ2-7	CAWSVLGQEVYEQYF
TRBV9	TRBJ2-3	CASSVVVDRKVTDTQYF
TRBV5-5	TRBJ1-1	CASSPAGGTEAFF
TRBV9	TRBJ2-7	CASSTNAASRGYEQYF
TRBV30	TRBJ2-1	CAWEGGDNEQFF
TRBV10-1	TRBJ2-5	CAGGTAGGGETQYF
TRBV5-6	TRBJ2-7	CASSQNLGAYEQYF
TRBV5-4	TRBJ2-5	CASAPSGRQETQYF